This T cell receptor beta chain was obtained from a study of cytomegalovirus exposure and HLA in healthy donors. Study-wide results and caveats: The investigators catalogued 150 to 200 TCR beta chains as cytomegalovirus-associated.

Germline V gene sequence: CDR1 SNHLY, CDR2 FYNNEI. The CDR3 has 13 amino acids. V was clipped by 8 bases and J by 4 bases, with 14 bases between them. On this clone: As yet, its antigen is unknown.

PCR primers comprised 60 Vbeta and 13 Jbeta primers. In the source study's methods: A follow-up analysis tallied some 80 million unique TCR beta chains, approximately 11 million shared. Produced via immunoSEQ multiplex PCR; TCRdb's table is partial and in-frame only. The DNA gave D and trimming, while V, J and clone size come from that table. The table records 100,000 to 150,000 clones, approximately 80% of them present only once. The material sequenced was PBMCs. V gene TRBV2 combines with J gene TRBJ1-1; D perhaps matches TRBD1 (5 bases). The clonotype comes from a human donor in good health. The CDR3 protein is CASAGERTTEAFF. The CDR3 coding sequence is TGTGCCAGCGCGGGGGAAAGGACCACTGAAGCTTTCTTT.